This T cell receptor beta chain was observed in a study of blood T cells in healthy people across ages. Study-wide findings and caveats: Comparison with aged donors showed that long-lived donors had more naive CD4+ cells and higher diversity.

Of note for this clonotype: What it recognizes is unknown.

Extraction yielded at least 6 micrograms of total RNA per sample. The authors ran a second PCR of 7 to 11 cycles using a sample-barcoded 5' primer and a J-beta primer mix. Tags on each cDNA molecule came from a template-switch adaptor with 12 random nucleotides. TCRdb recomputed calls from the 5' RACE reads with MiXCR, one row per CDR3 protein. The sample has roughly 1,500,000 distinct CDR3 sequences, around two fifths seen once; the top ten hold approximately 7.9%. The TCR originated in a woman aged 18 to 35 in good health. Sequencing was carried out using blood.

The CDR3 DNA reads as TGTGCCAGCAGTTTGTTCTTAACTCGGCAGCCCTCGACAGGGGGCGCCGGGGAGCTGTTTTTT. Translating it yields CASSLFLTRQPSTGGAGELFF. V usage is TRBV28 and J usage is TRBJ2-2; TRBD1 matches at 10 bases. Germline assignment: CDR1 MDHEN and CDR2 SYDVKM. The CDR3 covers 21 residues. V lost 3 bases to trimming and J lost 6 bases; unmatched junction nucleotides: 22.